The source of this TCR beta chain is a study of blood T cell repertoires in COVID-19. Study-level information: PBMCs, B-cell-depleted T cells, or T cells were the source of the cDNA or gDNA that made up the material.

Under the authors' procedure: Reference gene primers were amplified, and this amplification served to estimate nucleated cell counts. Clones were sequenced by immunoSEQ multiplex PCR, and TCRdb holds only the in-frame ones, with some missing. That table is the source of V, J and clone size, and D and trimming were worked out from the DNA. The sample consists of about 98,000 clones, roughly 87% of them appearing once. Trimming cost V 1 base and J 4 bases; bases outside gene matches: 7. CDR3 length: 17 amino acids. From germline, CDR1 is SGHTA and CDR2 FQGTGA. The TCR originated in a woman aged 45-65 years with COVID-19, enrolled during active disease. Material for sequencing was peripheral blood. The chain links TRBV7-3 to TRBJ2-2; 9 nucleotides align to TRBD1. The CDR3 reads CASSLSGADRGTGELFF. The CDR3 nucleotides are TGTGCCAGCAGCTTAAGTGGGGCGGACAGGGGCACCGGGGAGCTGTTTTTT.